The 31 T cell receptor beta chains presented below share a single source sample, sequenced in a study of cytomegalovirus exposure and HLA in healthy donors. The PCR employed 60 Vbeta primers together with 13 Jbeta primers. Only in-frame clones appear in the TCRdb table, and some are missing; sequencing was by immunoSEQ multiplex PCR. The profile covers 99,000 or so clones, with 75% to 85% appearing a single time and over 5% taken by the ten largest. Material for sequencing was PBMCs. The source of these receptors is a man between 18 and 29 years old in good health and CMV-seronegative.

The V gene is TRBV7-9, the J gene TRBJ2-6; D may be TRBD1 (6 bases). This CDR3 has 18 amino acids. Germline V lookup: CDR1 SEHNR, CDR2 FQNEAQ (reference sequence). V lost 3 bases and J lost 2, with 17 bases in between. CDR3 sequence: CASSFLKGEGAGANVLTF. In DNA form, the CDR3 reads TGTGCCAGCAGCTTCCTTAAGGGCGAGGGGGCTGGGGCCAACGTCCTGACTTTC.

The gene calls are TRBV9 and TRBJ2-2; the D gene is possibly TRBD1 (5 bases). CDR1 SGDLS and CDR2 YYNGEE come from the germline V gene. V shed 0 bases and J shed 8 bases, with 17 bases lying between them. The CDR3 runs to 16 residues. Here the CDR3 DNA reads TGTGCCAGCAGCGTAGAAAGGGGCCGGGCCACGGGGGAGCTGTTTTTT. The encoded protein is CASSVERGRATGELFF.

Comment on this clone: One end of the junction fails to match germline, which may point to a read error. V is TRBV6-6 and J is TRBJ1-6, with 7 bases that match TRBD1. The CDR3 sequence is 15 residues long. Germline V lookup: CDR1 MNHNY, CDR2 SVGAGI (reference sequence). The CDR3 bases are TGTGCCAGCAGTCCCTGGGACAGTGTTTATTCACCCCTTCACTTT. This codes for CASSPWDSVYSPLHF.

The chain links TRBV7-3 to TRBJ1-3; D may be TRBD1 (5 bases). This CDR3 region has 15 residues. Trimming pared 5 bases from V and 0 bases from J, leaving 11 bases between. Germline values: CDR1 SGHTA, CDR2 FQGTGA. The DNA of the CDR3 is TGTGCCAGCAGCCCCCAGGGTTCCTCTGGAAACACCATATATTTT. Residues: CASSPQGSSGNTIYF.

The rearrangement uses TRBV5-1 and TRBJ2-2; 8 bases are a match to TRBD1. The CDR3 loop spans 15 amino acids. Trimming at V came to 4 bases and at J to 5 bases, leaving 7 bases not matched to a gene. CDR1 and CDR2 from the germline V gene are SGHRS and YFSETQ. CDR3 loop: CASSIGTGGTGELFF. DNA for the CDR3: TGCGCCAGCAGCATAGGGACAGGCGGGACCGGGGAGCTGTTTTTT.

The chain combines TRBV5-6 with TRBJ1-2, with TRBD1 matching over 8 bases. Looked up from germline, CDR1 is SGHDT and CDR2 is YYEEEE. Trimming cost V 4 bases and J 1 base; bases outside gene matches: 15. The CDR3 runs 18 residues. CDR3 amino acids: CASSGDVTGDMVNYGYTF. CDR3 coding DNA: TGTGCCAGCAGCGGGGACGTGACAGGGGACATGGTTAACTATGGCTACACCTTC.

This chain links TRBV5-1 with TRBJ2-1; 9 bases line up with TRBD2. Germline V lookup: CDR1 SGHRS, CDR2 YFSETQ. There are 16 residues in the CDR3. The trim removed 2 bases at V and 7 bases at J, leaving 10 bases unmatched. In DNA form, the CDR3 reads TGCGCCAGCAGCTTTACCGGGACTAGCAGCTTTAATGAGCAGTTCTTC. The encoded protein is CASSFTGTSSFNEQFF.

This clone has a single count. V is TRBV7-8 and J is TRBJ2-7; D is ambiguous. CDR3 length: 16 residues. V lost 2 bases and J 0 bases, leaving 14 bases between the germline ends. Germline V gene data show CDR1 as SGHVS and CDR2 as FQNEAQ. The DNA for the CDR3 is TGTGCCAGCAGCTTATGGTCGACTTTCAGCTCCTACGAGCAGTACTTC. Translation gives CASSLWSTFSSYEQYF.

The chain is built from TRBV19 and TRBJ2-3; 11 bases are a match to TRBD2. Germline values: CDR1 LNHDA, CDR2 SQIVND (reference sequence). The CDR3 runs 15 residues. The trim removed 6 bases at V and 4 bases at J, leaving 6 bases unmatched. The CDR3 DNA reads as TGTGCCAGTAGGCCACTAGCGGGAGCAGCAGATACGCAGTATTTT. Protein sequence: CASRPLAGAADTQYF. The full variable domain, its missing parts supplied by reference TRBV19 and TRBJ2-3, is DGGITQSPKYLFRKEGQNVTLSCEQNLNHDAMYWYRQDPGQGLRLIYYSQIVNDFQKGDIAEGYSVSREKKESFPLTVTSAQKNPTAFYLCASRPLAGAADTQYFGPGTRLTVL.

The chain couples TRBV27 to TRBJ2-7, with TRBD2 identical over 11 bases. In germline, CDR1 is MNHEY, CDR2 SMNVEV (reference sequence). With V trimmed by 0 bases and J by 3 bases, 7 bases remained unmatched. The length of the CDR3 is 17 residues. The CDR3 reads CASSLSRTSGSNYEQYF. CDR3 sequence (DNA): TGTGCCAGCAGTTTATCCCGTACTAGCGGGAGTAACTACGAGCAGTACTTC.

The count of this clone is one. CDR3 bases: TGCGCCAGCAGCCCAGTGGGGCCCTCATTACACGAGCAGTACTTC. The encoded protein is CASSPVGPSLHEQYF. The chain is built from TRBV5-1 and TRBJ2-5; D possibly corresponds to TRBD1 (5 bases). Gene TRBJ2-7 matches the end of the DNA better, so the J call may be wrong. The germline CDR1 and CDR2 sequences are SGHRS and YFSETQ. The CDR3 spans 15 residues.

The chain joins TRBV5-4 to TRBJ2-3; 9 nucleotides agree with TRBD1. V trimming: 3 bases; J trimming: 1 base; junction bases outside the gene matches: 6. This CDR3 is built from 16 residues. Germline V gene lookup returns CDR1 SGHNT and CDR2 YYREEE (reference sequence). Here the CDR3 reads CASSSTRDRGTDTQYF. CDR3 DNA: TGTGCCAGCAGCTCAACCCGGGACAGGGGCACAGATACGCAGTATTTT.

The chain recombines TRBV28 with TRBJ2-1; 13 nucleotides match TRBD2. After removal of 5 bases from V and 13 bases from J, the junction contained 5 bases not matched to a gene. CDR1 is MDHEN and CDR2 is SYDVKM in the germline V gene. The length of the CDR3 is 13 residues. The CDR3 spells CASSTGTSGKQFF. Here the CDR3 DNA reads TGTGCCAGCAGTACCGGGACTAGCGGGAAACAGTTCTTC.

This chain uses TRBV11-2 with TRBJ2-1; TRBD2 aligns across 7 bases. J was trimmed by 8 bases and V by 5 bases; bases with no gene match: 6. CDR1 and CDR2 (germline): SGHAT, FQNNGV. The CDR3 is 13 residues long. The CDR3 here is CASSPGGWDEQFF. As DNA, the CDR3 is TGTGCCAGCAGCCCGGGGGGATGGGATGAGCAGTTCTTC.

The rearrangement joins TRBV30 to TRBJ1-6, with 7 nucleotides matching TRBD1. The V segment lost 3 bases and the J segment 5 bases; nucleotides outside the gene matches: 7. Germline loops: CDR1 GTSNPN, CDR2 SVGIG (reference sequence). The CDR3 has 15 amino acids. The DNA for the CDR3 is TGTGCCTGGAGGAGCCTCGACAGGGATAATTCACCCCTCCACTTT. Translation: CAWRSLDRDNSPLHF.

J is TRBJ2-7 and V is TRBV30, with D uncertain. The CDR3 sequence is 14 residues long. With 1 base removed from V and 1 base from J, the gap between germline ends came to 11 bases. Germline V CDR1 and CDR2: GTSNPN, SVGIG (reference sequence). The CDR3 region has the DNA TGTGCCTGGAGTGGTGAGACACCTTCCTACGAGCAGTACTTC. This encodes CAWSGETPSYEQYF.

V gene TRBV2 combines with J gene TRBJ1-2, with D maybe TRBD1 (6 bases). Germline V gene lookup returns CDR1 SNHLY and CDR2 FYNNEI. The V and J ends lost 6 bases and 6 bases respectively, with 14 bases between them. This CDR3 contains 13 residues. CDR3 in amino acids: CASRISGVDGYTF. The CDR3 bases are TGTGCCAGCAGAATTTCAGGGGTAGATGGCTACACCTTC.

The rearrangement uses TRBV7-8 and TRBJ2-5; 8 nucleotides line up with TRBD2. The CDR3 runs 15 residues. With 2 bases clipped from V and 4 bases from J, the junction kept 6 bases outside the gene matches. Germline CDR1 SGHVS, CDR2 FQNEAQ. The CDR3 reads CASSLRGLGTETQYF. CDR3 DNA: TGTGCCAGCAGCTTAAGGGGACTAGGAACAGAGACCCAGTACTTC.

This clone is medium-sized. The CDR3 bases are TGCGCCAGCAGCCCCGCAACGGGGACTAACTATGGCTACACCTTC. Translation: CASSPATGTNYGYTF. V gene TRBV4-3 combines with J gene TRBJ1-2; D call uncertain. Trimming stripped 4 bases from V and 0 bases from J, with 12 bases between. CDR1 LGHNA and CDR2 YSLEER come from the germline V gene. The CDR3 has 15 amino acids.

The chain carries TRBV27 and TRBJ2-1, with D maybe TRBD2 (6 bases). The CDR3 length is 16 residues. V dropped 2 bases and J dropped 0 bases, with 11 bases sitting between them. The V gene's germline CDR1 is MNHEY and CDR2 SMNVEV (reference sequence). The CDR3 DNA sequence: TGTGCCAGCAGTTTACAACTAGCCAGCTCCTACAATGAGCAGTTCTTC. This codes for CASSLQLASSYNEQFF.

The chain links TRBV4-3 to TRBJ2-7; D is uncertain. V was clipped by 0 bases and J by 4 bases, with 7 bases between them. Germline CDR1 reads LGHNA; CDR2 reads YSLEER. CDR3 length equals 13 residues. The CDR3 spells CASSQEPRYEQYF. Written as DNA, the CDR3 is TGCGCCAGCAGCCAAGAACCCAGGTACGAGCAGTACTTC.

J is TRBJ2-2 and V is TRBV27, with TRBD1 matching 7 bases. V was pared by 6 bases and J by 0 bases, with 7 bases of the junction left unmatched. The CDR3 is 16 amino acids. The germline V gene has CDR1 MNHEY and CDR2 SMNVEV (reference sequence). The CDR3 reads CASRLDRAPNTGELFF. The CDR3 coding sequence is TGTGCCAGCAGGCTCGACAGGGCCCCGAACACCGGGGAGCTGTTTTTT.

CDR3 sequence (DNA): TGTGCCAGCAGAGGACATTACCGACAGGGGGCCTATCGGGAGCCCTACAATGAGCAGTTCTTC. Translation gives CASRGHYRQGAYREPYNEQFF. J is TRBJ2-1 and V is TRBV28; 10 nucleotides agree with TRBD1. The CDR3 has 21 residues. In germline, CDR1 is MDHEN, CDR2 SYDVKM. After removal of 6 bases from V and 2 bases from J, the junction contained 22 bases not matched to a gene. The entire variable domain, with the rest obtained from reference TRBV28 and TRBJ2-1, is as follows: DVKVTQSSRYLVKRTGEKVFLECVQDMDHENMFWYRQDPGLGLRLIYFSYDVKMKEKGDIPEGYSVSREKKERFSLILESASTNQTSMYLCASRGHYRQGAYREPYNEQFFGPGTRLTVL.

V usage is TRBV9 and J usage is TRBJ2-7; 16 positions agree with TRBD2. Germline lookup yields CDR1 SGDLS and CDR2 YYNGEE. V lost 4 bases and J lost 2; bases outside the gene matches: 9. CDR3 length: 18 residues. Here the CDR3 reads CASSPRPGLAGGTYEQYF. CDR3 coding DNA: TGTGCCAGCAGCCCTAGGCCGGGACTAGCGGGAGGGACCTACGAGCAGTACTTC.

This clone showed up just once. The J gene is TRBJ1-2, the V gene TRBV6-5; 9 bases match TRBD1. The CDR3 sequence is 13 residues long. J was trimmed by 4 bases and V by 6 bases; bases with no gene match: 3. CDR1 and CDR2 (germline): MNHEY, SVGAGI. The CDR3 nucleotides read TGTGCCAGCAGACAGGGGGCAGGCTATGGCTACACCTTC. Translated: CASRQGAGYGYTF.

The V gene is TRBV5-1, the J gene TRBJ1-1; 7 positions agree with TRBD1. Germline values: CDR1 SGHRS, CDR2 YFSETQ. The CDR3 spans 14 residues. Trimming took 0 bases from V and 8 from J; bases not matched to a gene: 7. CDR3 coding DNA: TGCGCCAGCAGCTTGGGACAGGGAAGACACGAAGCTTTCTTT. Protein product: CASSLGQGRHEAFF.

This sequence joins TRBV4-1 and TRBJ2-1; perhaps TRBD2 as D (5 bases). The germline V gene has CDR1 MGHRA and CDR2 YSYEKL. The length of the CDR3 is 16 residues. V dropped 0 bases and J dropped 3 bases, with 12 bases sitting between them. This CDR3 is CASSQDHLAFYNEQFF. The CDR3 nucleotides read TGCGCCAGCAGCCAAGATCATCTAGCATTCTACAATGAGCAGTTCTTC.

The chain combines TRBV6-1 with TRBJ2-3, with 7 nucleotides matching TRBD2. V shed 1 base and J 4 bases; nucleotides not matched to a gene: 5. The length of the CDR3 is 15 residues. Germline V gene data show CDR1 as MNHNS and CDR2 as SASEGT. CDR3 bases: TGTGCCAGCAGTGAAGTTTGGGGGGGGTCAGATACGCAGTATTTT. It codes for CASSEVWGGSDTQYF.

The gene calls are TRBV7-2 and TRBJ2-7, with D unresolved. Trimming took off 5 bases at V and 7 bases at J, with 15 bases between the two ends. Germline-derived CDR1 and CDR2 are SGHTA and FQGNSA. CDR3 size: 13 residues. CDR3 coding DNA: TGTGCCAGCAGCCCAGGTCGTGGCAGGGAGCAGTACTTC. This codes for CASSPGRGREQYF.

The chain is built from TRBV6-1 and TRBJ1-1; maybe TRBD1 (6 bases). V dropped 6 bases and J dropped 8 bases, with 16 bases sitting between them. CDR3 length: 13 amino acids. CDR1 is MNHNS, CDR2 SASEGT, per germline. The CDR3, as DNA: TGTGCCAGCAGACTACTAGGGGGTTCCGAAGCTTTCTTT. Translation: CASRLLGGSEAFF.

The gene calls are TRBV28 and TRBJ2-7; TRBD1 matches 9 bases. The CDR3 consists of 13 residues. With 10 bases clipped from V and 3 bases from J, the junction kept 7 bases outside the gene matches. Germline CDR1 is MDHEN and CDR2 is SYDVKM. CDR3 nucleotide sequence: TGTGCCACCTCACAGGGGGCGATCTACGAGCAGTACTTC. As protein: CATSQGAIYEQYF.